Listed below are T cell receptor beta chains from one sample, sequenced in a study of blood T cell repertoires in COVID-19. TCRdb's copy holds only in-frame clones and misses some; the assay was immunoSEQ multiplex PCR. The sample has 220,000 or so clones; 84% are singletons. The material sequenced was PBMCs or T cells enriched from blood (not recorded which). These receptors were obtained from a middle-aged woman who had recovered from COVID-19. CDR3s include the opening cysteine and the closing phenylalanine or tryptophan. The order of the fields is D gene, J gene, clone size, V gene, CDR3 protein, CDR3 DNA. D genes are given only for firm matches. For some rows the clone size is stated as once, few or many, or as a class when expanded; others skip it.

d_gene: NA
j_gene: TRBJ2-6
abundance: NA
v_gene: TRBV30
CDR3aa: CAWSRDSGANVLTF
CDR3nt: TGTGCCTGGAGCAGGGACTCTGGGGCCAACGTCCTGACTTTC

d_gene: NA
j_gene: TRBJ2-2
abundance: NA
v_gene: TRBV4-2
CDR3aa: CASSQDPYSRSGELFF
CDR3nt: TGTGCCAGCAGCCAAGATCCTTATTCTAGGTCCGGGGAGCTGTTTTTT

d_gene: TRBD2
j_gene: TRBJ2-3
abundance: NA
v_gene: TRBV29-1
CDR3aa: CSVALAGGVRDTQYF
CDR3nt: TGCAGCGTAGCACTAGCGGGGGGGGTTAGGGATACGCAGTATTTT

d_gene: NA
j_gene: TRBJ2-7
abundance: NA
v_gene: TRBV10-3
CDR3aa: CATGEGAHEQYF
CDR3nt: TGTGCCACCGGCGAAGGGGCCCACGAGCAGTACTTC

d_gene: TRBD2
j_gene: TRBJ2-5
abundance: NA
v_gene: TRBV28
CDR3aa: CASSPLASGRGETQYF
CDR3nt: TGTGCCAGCAGTCCCCTGGCTAGCGGGAGGGGAGAGACCCAGTACTTC

d_gene: TRBD1
j_gene: TRBJ1-3
abundance: NA
v_gene: TRBV9
CDR3aa: CASSLGNRGGSGNTIYF
CDR3nt: TGTGCCAGCAGCCTGGGAAACAGGGGGGGTTCTGGAAACACCATATATTTT

d_gene: NA
j_gene: TRBJ1-2
abundance: NA
v_gene: TRBV7-6
CDR3aa: CASSPTRTGNYGYTF
CDR3nt: TGTGCCAGCAGCCCTACAAGGACGGGGAACTATGGCTACACCTTC

d_gene: TRBD2
j_gene: TRBJ2-1
abundance: NA
v_gene: TRBV10-1
CDR3aa: CASSLAGGGYNEQFF
CDR3nt: TGCGCCAGCAGCCTAGCGGGAGGGGGTTACAATGAGCAGTTCTTC

d_gene: NA
j_gene: TRBJ1-5
abundance: NA
v_gene: TRBV18
CDR3aa: CASSLGGFRPGNQPQHF
CDR3nt: TGTGCCAGCTCACTGGGAGGTTTTCGCCCTGGCAATCAGCCCCAGCATTTT

d_gene: NA
j_gene: TRBJ2-7
abundance: NA
v_gene: TRBV7-2
CDR3aa: CASSLNIAYEQYF
CDR3nt: TGTGCCAGCAGCTTAAACATCGCCTACGAGCAGTACTTC

d_gene: NA
j_gene: TRBJ1-2
abundance: NA
v_gene: TRBV2
CDR3aa: CASSDLQDYGYTF
CDR3nt: TGTGCCAGCAGTGATCTTCAGGACTATGGCTACACCTTC

d_gene: NA
j_gene: TRBJ1-1
abundance: NA
v_gene: TRBV5-4
CDR3aa: CASSPPQGMNTEAFF
CDR3nt: TGTGCCAGCAGCCCCCCCCAGGGCATGAACACTGAAGCTTTCTTT

d_gene: TRBD2
j_gene: TRBJ2-1
abundance: NA
v_gene: TRBV7-6
CDR3aa: CASSDRISGRGYNEQFF
CDR3nt: TGTGCCAGCAGCGACCGTATTAGCGGGAGGGGTTACAATGAGCAGTTCTTC

d_gene: TRBD1
j_gene: TRBJ1-1
abundance: NA
v_gene: TRBV3-1/TRBV3-2
CDR3aa: CASSQATGAGNTEAFF
CDR3nt: TGTGCCAGCAGCCAAGCTACAGGGGCGGGAAACACTGAAGCTTTCTTT

d_gene: TRBD1
j_gene: TRBJ2-7
abundance: NA
v_gene: TRBV11-2
CDR3aa: CASSLGTEYEQYF
CDR3nt: TGTGCCAGCAGCCTGGGGACAGAATACGAGCAGTACTTC

d_gene: NA
j_gene: TRBJ2-3
abundance: once
v_gene: TRBV7-6
CDR3aa: CASSRLDPSTDTQYF
CDR3nt: TGTGCCAGCAGCCGTCTAGATCCTAGCACAGATACGCAGTATTTT

d_gene: NA
j_gene: TRBJ2-1
abundance: NA
v_gene: TRBV29-1
CDR3aa: CSVEVHGARNEQFF
CDR3nt: TGCAGCGTTGAAGTCCATGGGGCGCGAAATGAGCAGTTCTTC

d_gene: NA
j_gene: TRBJ1-2
abundance: NA
v_gene: TRBV21-1
CDR3aa: CASLNTADGYTF
CDR3nt: TGTGCCAGCCTGAACACTGCGGATGGCTACACCTTC

d_gene: NA
j_gene: TRBJ1-5
abundance: NA
v_gene: TRBV7-2
CDR3aa: CASSLRGGRYQPQHF
CDR3nt: TGTGCCAGCAGCTTAAGAGGAGGGAGATACCAGCCCCAGCATTTT

d_gene: TRBD1
j_gene: TRBJ1-6
abundance: NA
v_gene: TRBV30
CDR3aa: CAWSVWAGGWNSPLHF
CDR3nt: TGTGCCTGGAGTGTATGGGCAGGGGGGTGGAATTCACCCCTCCACTTT

d_gene: NA
j_gene: TRBJ1-2
abundance: NA
v_gene: TRBV30
CDR3aa: CAWSMGRDYGYTF
CDR3nt: TGTGCCTGGAGTATGGGGAGGGACTATGGCTACACCTTC

d_gene: NA
j_gene: TRBJ2-4
abundance: NA
v_gene: TRBV6-4
CDR3aa: CASSDWGLGAKNIQYF
CDR3nt: TGTGCCAGCAGTGACTGGGGCTTGGGAGCCAAAAACATTCAGTACTTC

d_gene: TRBD1
j_gene: TRBJ1-4
abundance: few
v_gene: TRBV19
CDR3aa: CASISGTGFPATNEKLFF
CDR3nt: TGTGCCAGTATTTCGGGGACAGGGTTTCCGGCAACTAATGAAAAACTGTTTTTT

d_gene: TRBD1
j_gene: TRBJ2-7
abundance: once
v_gene: TRBV19
CDR3aa: CASSIGQGSSYEQYF
CDR3nt: TGTGCCAGTAGTATCGGACAGGGATCGTCCTACGAGCAGTACTTC

d_gene: NA
j_gene: TRBJ1-2
abundance: NA
v_gene: TRBV6-2/TRBV6-3
CDR3aa: CASSYVAGYTF
CDR3nt: TGTGCCAGCAGTTATGTGGCTGGCTACACCTTC

d_gene: NA
j_gene: TRBJ2-1
abundance: NA
v_gene: TRBV29-1
CDR3aa: CSVEDIADSYNEQFF
CDR3nt: TGCAGCGTTGAGGATATAGCAGACTCCTACAATGAGCAGTTCTTC

d_gene: TRBD2
j_gene: TRBJ2-5
abundance: few
v_gene: TRBV4-3
CDR3aa: CASSQESSGGFQETQYF
CDR3nt: TGCGCCAGCAGCCAAGAATCTAGCGGGGGGTTTCAAGAGACCCAGTACTTC

d_gene: NA
j_gene: TRBJ2-5
abundance: NA
v_gene: TRBV14
CDR3aa: CASSQKTVRTQYF
CDR3nt: TGTGCCAGCAGCCAAAAGACAGTCCGGACCCAGTACTTC

d_gene: NA
j_gene: TRBJ1-4
abundance: NA
v_gene: TRBV5-4
CDR3aa: CASSLMGSSNEKLFF
CDR3nt: TGTGCCAGCAGCTTGATGGGCAGCTCCAATGAAAAACTGTTTTTT

d_gene: NA
j_gene: TRBJ2-5
abundance: NA
v_gene: TRBV11-2
CDR3aa: CASSLDRETQYF
CDR3nt: TGTGCCAGCAGCTTAGATAGAGAGACCCAGTACTTC

d_gene: NA
j_gene: TRBJ1-6
abundance: NA
v_gene: TRBV3-1/TRBV3-2
CDR3aa: CASSEGQGIESPLHF
CDR3nt: TGTGCCAGCAGCGAAGGGCAGGGGATTGAGTCACCCCTCCACTTT

d_gene: NA
j_gene: TRBJ2-5
abundance: few
v_gene: TRBV5-1
CDR3aa: CASSLTGLEHETQYF
CDR3nt: TGCGCCAGCAGCTTGACTGGACTCGAACACGAGACCCAGTACTTC

d_gene: NA
j_gene: TRBJ1-1
abundance: NA
v_gene: TRBV5-1
CDR3aa: CASSLSGRTEAFF
CDR3nt: TGCGCCAGCAGCTTGTCAGGGCGCACTGAAGCTTTCTTT

d_gene: NA
j_gene: TRBJ1-1
abundance: NA
v_gene: TRBV5-6
CDR3aa: CASSVLGGGTEAFF
CDR3nt: TGTGCCAGCAGCGTCTTGGGAGGGGGCACTGAAGCTTTCTTT

d_gene: TRBD1
j_gene: TRBJ1-2
abundance: NA
v_gene: TRBV9
CDR3aa: CASSGTGRGYTF
CDR3nt: TGTGCCAGCAGCGGGACAGGGCGTGGCTACACCTTC

d_gene: NA
j_gene: TRBJ2-2
abundance: NA
v_gene: TRBV18
CDR3aa: CASSSRRENTGELFF
CDR3nt: TGTGCCAGCTCATCGCGCCGGGAGAACACCGGGGAGCTGTTTTTT

d_gene: NA
j_gene: TRBJ1-2
abundance: NA
v_gene: TRBV14
CDR3aa: CASSSGTSTFHGYTF
CDR3nt: TGTGCCAGCTCGAGCGGAACAAGCACTTTTCATGGCTACACCTTC

d_gene: NA
j_gene: TRBJ1-1
abundance: NA
v_gene: TRBV27
CDR3aa: CASSSAGVALNTEAFF
CDR3nt: TGTGCCAGCAGTTCTGCGGGGGTAGCTTTGAACACTGAAGCTTTCTTT

d_gene: TRBD2
j_gene: TRBJ2-3
abundance: once
v_gene: TRBV4-1
CDR3aa: CASSQGSGAGLTDTQYF
CDR3nt: TGCGCCAGCAGCCAAGGATCGGGAGCGGGGTTGACAGATACGCAGTATTTT

d_gene: TRBD2
j_gene: TRBJ2-1
abundance: NA
v_gene: TRBV5-1
CDR3aa: CASSLRAGGPGGNEQFF
CDR3nt: TGCGCCAGCAGCTTGCGAGCGGGAGGGCCGGGAGGCAATGAGCAGTTCTTC

d_gene: NA
j_gene: TRBJ2-1
abundance: NA
v_gene: TRBV7-9
CDR3aa: CASSFGGSSYNEQFF
CDR3nt: TGTGCCAGCAGCTTTGGCGGATCCTCCTACAATGAGCAGTTCTTC

d_gene: TRBD2
j_gene: TRBJ2-7
abundance: NA
v_gene: TRBV9
CDR3aa: CASSVDGRVYEQYF
CDR3nt: TGTGCCAGCAGCGTAGATGGGAGGGTTTACGAGCAGTACTTC

d_gene: TRBD2
j_gene: TRBJ2-7
abundance: NA
v_gene: TRBV19
CDR3aa: CASSIRLAGTYEQYF
CDR3nt: TGTGCCAGTAGTATTAGGTTAGCGGGGACCTACGAGCAGTACTTC

d_gene: NA
j_gene: TRBJ2-1
abundance: NA
v_gene: TRBV7-9
CDR3aa: CASSLAGVDEQFF
CDR3nt: TGTGCCAGCAGCTTGGCAGGGGTCGATGAGCAGTTCTTC

d_gene: NA
j_gene: TRBJ2-7
abundance: NA
v_gene: TRBV2
CDR3aa: CASSVGRELNEQYF
CDR3nt: TGTGCCAGCAGTGTCGGTCGGGAGCTAAACGAGCAGTACTTC

d_gene: NA
j_gene: TRBJ1-4
abundance: once
v_gene: TRBV2
CDR3aa: CASSPRGGDEKLFF
CDR3nt: TGTGCCAGCAGTCCCAGGGGTGGGGATGAAAAACTGTTTTTT

d_gene: NA
j_gene: TRBJ2-2
abundance: many
v_gene: TRBV7-7
CDR3aa: CASSLVAGTNTGELFF
CDR3nt: TGTGCCAGCAGCTTAGTGGCGGGAACGAACACCGGGGAGCTGTTTTTT

d_gene: NA
j_gene: TRBJ2-7
abundance: NA
v_gene: TRBV28
CDR3aa: CASSPRDYEQYF
CDR3nt: TGTGCCAGCAGCCCCCGGGACTACGAGCAGTACTTC

d_gene: TRBD2
j_gene: TRBJ2-1
abundance: NA
v_gene: TRBV19
CDR3aa: CASSISAGVRNNEQFF
CDR3nt: TGTGCCAGTAGTATATCTGCGGGAGTGAGGAACAATGAGCAGTTCTTC

d_gene: NA
j_gene: TRBJ1-1
abundance: NA
v_gene: TRBV5-1
CDR3aa: CASSYFDRQNTEAFF
CDR3nt: TGCGCCAGCAGTTATTTCGACAGGCAGAACACTGAAGCTTTCTTT

d_gene: NA
j_gene: TRBJ2-5
abundance: NA
v_gene: TRBV2
CDR3aa: CASTQGRRETQYF
CDR3nt: TGTGCCAGCACCCAGGGGCGGAGGGAGACCCAGTACTTC

d_gene: NA
j_gene: TRBJ2-3
abundance: NA
v_gene: TRBV7-2
CDR3aa: CASSLEQGGTQYF
CDR3nt: TGTGCCAGCAGCTTAGAGCAGGGGGGTACGCAGTATTTT

d_gene: NA
j_gene: TRBJ2-7
abundance: NA
v_gene: TRBV6-5
CDR3aa: CASLQGNSYEQYF
CDR3nt: TGTGCCAGTCTCCAGGGGAACTCCTACGAGCAGTACTTC

d_gene: NA
j_gene: TRBJ1-1
abundance: NA
v_gene: TRBV4-1
CDR3aa: CASSQVGSATGAFF
CDR3nt: TGCGCCAGCAGTCAGGTCGGTTCGGCGACAGGAGCTTTCTTT